This record looks at one T cell receptor (beta chain) sequence and its context. Its antigen remains unidentified. No much larger clone is present one base from it, and per-base qualities are unavailable. The cohort consisted of 650 to 700 healthy bone marrow donors. Cohort members were all nominally healthy when sampled, although unrecorded immune exposures were likely present. The donor was CMV seronegative and was included in the group of 352 seronegative cohort members. Every donor gave a peripheral blood sample, and the peripheral blood mononuclear cells from that sample were used for TCR beta sequencing. The Qiagen DNeasy Blood Extraction Kit was used to extract genomic DNA from the blood cell samples. A distance of 11 bases separates the germline ends of V and J, which lose 4 bases and 3 bases respectively. From the cysteine through the phenylalanine, the CDR3 covers 14 amino acids. Solely the CDR3 DNA is kept, with 42 bases framed from the first base. Per the germline V gene, SGHRS is the CDR1 and YFSETQ is the CDR2.

This record belongs to a study of cytomegalovirus exposure and HLA in healthy donors (dated by TCRdb to about 2017). Concerning the study at large: According to an earlier analysis of a few hundred of the donors, some 180 million T cells yielded roughly 110 million unique TCR beta sequences and about 280 Gb of sequence data. Roughly 300 gigabases of sequencing data and approximately 91 million unique TCR sequences made up an early release that covered approximately 700 HLA-typed donors. Of the roughly 400 genotyped donors, more than 75% were placed in the genetic ancestry cluster associated with self-reported Caucasian donors. The study aimed to test whether cataloging public T cell receptors could reveal signatures of past pathogen exposure. Using immunosequencing, the study profiled T cell repertoires from around 680 subjects and related those repertoires to cytomegalovirus serostatus. Along with the roughly 700-subject first cohort, a separate validation cohort of around 120 different subjects was used. To predict cytomegalovirus infection status, the study combined high-throughput TCR immunosequencing, statistical association of individual TCRs with disease status, and machine learning. A later analysis re-analyzed previously published TCR beta repertoires from roughly 600 donors and added high-resolution HLA genotyping to study TCR occurrence patterns. Rather than drawing on any new phenotypic data, the later analysis identified candidate immune exposures from TCR beta sequences and the way those sequences occurred across donors. In an earlier analysis of over 550 of the donors, high-throughput TCR beta sequencing was used to judge whether each TCR beta V gene segment behaved as functional or pseudogenic. Donor age, sex, ethnicity and CMV serostatus were compiled alongside the repertoire data. Genome-wide SNP genotypes for about 60% of the roughly 700 donors were used in a later genetic analysis, which treated that subset as a discovery cohort. All discovery cohort repertoires had been generated on a single sequencing platform. Both class I and class II loci were covered by HLA typing, at four-digit resolution. The number of donors typed differed by locus, with roughly 629-640 for A, B, C, DRB1 and DQB1, 522 for DQA1, 600 to 610 for DPA1, and some 440 for DPB1. Because of strong linkage in the cohort, five DR-DQ haplotypes were treated as single units for association and clustering. Among about 400 genotyped donors of the cohort, an average of approximately 240,000 unique TCR beta nucleotide sequences was sequenced per donor, of which 15% to 20% were non-productive.

Study-wide findings and limitations: Some IMGT-functional V segments, including TRBV6-2 and TRBV6-3, could not be told apart with the 87-base-pair reads, so those segments were excluded. A later genetic analysis reported fewer N-insertions in productive TCRs among donors in an Asian-associated ancestry cluster than the approximately 700-donor mean. It was suggested by the authors that the approach could potentially be generalized to other disease states and immunological phenotypes. The classifier was reported to diagnose cytomegalovirus status with high specificity and sensitivity in both the original cohort and the validation cohort. Presence/absence analyses assumed roughly uniform sequencing depth across donors, an assumption that may not hold. In vitro tests confirmed that a few of the cytomegalovirus-associated TCR beta chains recognize cytomegalovirus antigens. For the cohort, immune exposure information was limited to CMV serostatus. A further reported finding was that TCR beta sequences accurately predicted the HLA-A and HLA-B alleles for most subjects in the first cohort. In a later analysis, several top co-occurrence clusters were reported to appear linked to parvovirus B19, influenza, CMV and Epstein-Barr virus. Most CMV-associated TCR beta chains appeared to be HLA-restricted in a later analysis, and the HLA associations seemed to be driven largely by CMV exposure. A later analysis associated 15,000 or so TCR beta sequences with specific HLA alleles at a false discovery rate of 0.05. When HLA alleles, especially DR and DQ, strongly co-occurred, attributing TCR associations to individual alleles was difficult. A cluster of highly shared sequence variants was judged likely to be a technical artifact of the sequencing pipeline. A later genetic analysis associated a missense DCLRE1C variant with V-gene and J-gene trimming of TCR beta chains, and an independent cohort replicated the association. Because counts were too low, some 17 rarely observed V segments, including chromosome 9 orphons, were left out of the earlier analysis of several hundred of the donors. A total of about 150 TCR beta chains were listed by the study as associated with cytomegalovirus. Only TCR beta chains were sequenced in this cohort, and the absence of alpha or paired-chain data limited detectable features. Because HLA typing was unavailable for some donors at each locus, only the typed subset was used in association tests. Compared with equally common non-associated chains, HLA-associated TCR beta chains in a later analysis were more clonally expanded and had lower generation probabilities. In a later analysis, the rate of TCR association differed among HLA loci, with DRB1 alleles having the most associated TCRs and HLA-C alleles having the fewest. Most TCR sequences were seen in very few donors, while some public TCRs were found in many individuals. In an earlier analysis of 587 of the donors, most TCR beta V segments appeared in productive rearrangements about 87% or about 30% of the time, broadly matching IMGT annotations. Linkage disequilibrium might explain the correlated functional status among segregating V segments, but an unknown experimental factor could not be ruled out.

Libraries were prepared through the immunoSEQ multiplex PCR assay. A mixture of 60 forward primers for TCR Vbeta segments and 13 reverse primers for TCR Jbeta segments was used in the multiplex PCR. A multiplex PCR assay on genomic DNA amplified the CDR3 region of rearranged TCR beta genes. On the Illumina HiSeq System, the amplified TCR beta libraries were sequenced as 87-base-pair reads. Per the original workflow: A later analysis counted around 72 million unique TCR beta chains across the 500 to 850 repertoires, and some 11 million of these chains were shared by at least two donors. A nearest-neighbor algorithm error-corrected the raw reads and collapsed the reads into unique sequences, merging closely related sequences to remove PCR and sequencing errors. Alignment of CDR3 sequences to IMGT reference sequences was used to assign V, D and J gene segments. Each retained sequence needed at least a six-nucleotide match to both a V gene segment and a J gene segment. Rearrangements were classified as productive when the CDR3 lacked stop codons and remained in frame with V and J, and all other rearrangements were classified as non-productive. Following IMGT convention, CDR3 was defined as the stretch from the second conserved V-encoded cysteine up to the conserved J-encoded phenylalanine. The earlier analysis of around 640 of the donors excluded sequences that lacked an unambiguous match to a single V gene segment. In an earlier analysis of 587 of the donors, V segments were called functional above 56.7% productive rearrangements and were called segregating when the between-donor standard deviation exceeded 5%. To diagnose cytomegalovirus status from the catalog of TCR beta chain sequences, a statistical classification framework was built. In a later analysis, V and J genes were assigned by comparing TCR nucleotide sequences against IMGT/GENE-DB human TR gene sequences. In a later analysis, CDR3 sequences and most-parsimonious VDJ recombination scenarios were assigned using the TCRdist pipeline. In a later analysis, each TCR beta chain was defined by its CDR3 amino acid sequence together with its V-gene family, and reads lacking a unique V-gene family were excluded. To address suspected cross-contamination and a sequencing artifact, a later analysis removed 550 to 750 highly shared, low-generation-probability nucleotide sequences. In a later analysis, a clonal expansion index was calculated for each public chain from normalized within-repertoire ranks of inferred template counts. In a later analysis, generation probabilities were computed with a VDJ recombination model fitted to out-of-frame rearrangements, and the resulting probabilities were checked against IGoR. In a later analysis, TCR-TCR, TCR-HLA and TCR-CMV co-occurrence was scored with hypergeometric tests, and a repertoire-size bias correction was applied to TCR pairs. In a later analysis, false discovery rates were estimated by permuting HLA or CMV assignments 20 times. In a later analysis, co-occurring TCRs were grouped with DBSCAN, and TCRdist sequence similarity was added when clustering was performed within HLA-allele-positive subsets. Repertoires with fewer than 30,000 or more than 120,000 public chains, plus five repertoires with anomalous nucleotide sharing, were excluded from co-occurrence clustering. As stored in TCRdb, this immuneACCESS dataset retains in-frame rearrangements with V and J assigned. A fraction of the clones does not appear; measured against another copy, unresolved V genes explain less than half of the discrepancy, and the remainder lacks a known reason. V and J calls and clone size are as listed in that table; D and trimming were resolved from the DNA. The sample has about 140,000 clones on record, about 75% of them singletons. Approximately 3.2% of the sample belongs to the ten largest clones.

The clonotype was recovered from a man aged 40-49 years in good health and CMV-seronegative. The V and J genes are TRBV5-1 and TRBJ1-3; the D gene is perhaps TRBD1, on 6 matching bases. The sequenced sample was PBMCs. This receptor carries the CDR3 CASSAGQNGNTIYF. The nucleotide sequence reads as follows: TGCGCCAGCAGCGCTGGACAGAATGGAAACACCATATATTTT. The variable domain in full, with residues beyond the CDR3 obtained from the reference TRBV5-1 and TRBJ1-3 genes, is KAGVTQTPRYLIKTRGQQVTLSCSPISGHRSVSWYQQTPGQGLQFLFEYFSETQRNKGNFPGRFSGRQFSNSRSEMNVSTLELGDSALYLCASSAGQNGNTIYFGEGSWLTVV.